The source of this T cell receptor beta chain is a study of blood T cell repertoires in COVID-19. At the level of the study: The United States, Italy and Spain were the sources of the acute and convalescent COVID-19 samples.

In the authors' methods: By means of reference gene primer amplification, nucleated cell counts were estimated. The repertoire was sequenced with immunoSEQ multiplex PCR; TCRdb's copy has only in-frame clones and lacks some. From that table come the V and J calls and clone size; the DNA was used to work out D and trimming. This table has about 76,000 clones, 87% appearing once. This CDR3 is built from 15 residues. V was pared by 7 bases and J by 5 bases, with 10 bases of the junction left unmatched. CDR1 and CDR2 from the germline V gene are LNHDA and SQIVND (reference sequence). Sequencing used peripheral blood. This sequence originates from a man younger than 40 with acute or convalescent COVID-19. The chain is built from TRBV19 and TRBJ2-2, with 7 bases matching TRBD1. The CDR3: CASNFGTAKTGELFF. The CDR3 nucleotides are TGTGCCAGTAATTTTGGGACAGCTAAAACCGGGGAGCTGTTTTTT.